These 30 T cell receptor beta chains came from one sample sequenced in a study of blood T cell repertoires in COVID-19. Only in-frame clones appear in the TCRdb table, and some are missing; sequencing was by immunoSEQ multiplex PCR. The repertoire holds 280,000 or so clones, approximately 83% seen once, with approximately 2% in the top ten. Sequenced material: peripheral blood. The receptor set was obtained from a woman aged 25 to 39 who had recovered from COVID-19.

The chain uses TRBV6-5 and TRBJ2-7, with 7 bases fitting TRBD2. This CDR3 region has 14 residues. From germline, CDR1 is MNHEY and CDR2 SVGAGI. The J segment lost 0 bases and the V segment lost 7 bases, leaving 6 bases of the junction unmatched. DNA of the CDR3: TGTGCCAGCACCCGGGGCGGGAGCTCCTACGAGCAGTACTTC. It translates to CASTRGGSSYEQYF.

This chain joins TRBV30 and TRBJ2-1, with unresolved D. CDR3 length: 13 amino acids. Germline V gene data show CDR1 as GTSNPN and CDR2 as SVGIG (reference sequence). Trimming took 0 bases from V and 6 from J, leaving 9 bases between them. The CDR3 sequence: CAWSVASSNEQFF. CDR3 sequence (DNA): TGTGCCTGGAGTGTAGCTTCTAGCAATGAGCAGTTCTTC.

The chain recombines TRBV6-5 with TRBJ2-3, with TRBD1 as a possible D gene (6 bases). The germline V and J ends were trimmed by 0 bases and 2 bases, with 12 bases remaining between them. This CDR3 comprises 16 residues. In germline, CDR1 is MNHEY, CDR2 SVGAGI. CDR3 sequence: CASSYSTSGATDTQYF. In nucleotides, the CDR3 is TGTGCCAGCAGTTACTCGACCTCAGGGGCCACAGATACGCAGTATTTT.

V and J are TRBV2 and TRBJ1-2, with a tentative D call TRBD1 (5 bases). The CDR3 runs to 15 residues. Trimming removed 0 bases at V and 8 bases at J, with 16 bases between. The germline gives CDR1 SNHLY, CDR2 FYNNEI. CDR3 loop: CASSEALRSRGGYTF. DNA of the CDR3: TGTGCCAGCAGTGAAGCATTACGATCCCGGGGGGGCTACACCTTC.

The rearrangement joins TRBV6-5 to TRBJ2-3; 7 bases line up with TRBD1. V was pared by 6 bases and J by 3 bases, with 6 bases of the junction left unmatched. Per germline, CDR1 MNHEY and CDR2 SVGAGI. The CDR3 totals 14 residues. The CDR3 reads CASRSPGQTDTQYF. The CDR3 nucleotides are TGTGCCAGCAGGAGTCCGGGACAGACAGATACGCAGTATTTT.

CDR3 nucleotides: TGTGCCAGCAGTTTATCGAGGGGGAGGGGCGCCGGGGAGCTGTTTTTT. Its protein product is CASSLSRGRGAGELFF. The genes are TRBV27 and TRBJ2-2; D is perhaps TRBD2 (7 bases). CDR1 MNHEY and CDR2 SMNVEV come from the germline V gene (reference sequence). The CDR3 runs 16 residues. With 0 bases removed from V and 6 bases from J, the gap between germline ends came to 14 bases.

The chain carries TRBV19 and TRBJ2-7; 10 bases fit TRBD1. The CDR3 sequence is 15 residues long. CDR1 and CDR2 (germline): LNHDA, SQIVND (reference sequence). The V and J ends lost 6 bases and 2 bases, in that order; junction bases with no gene match: 7. CDR3 sequence: CASSLPGTGAYEQYF. DNA for the CDR3: TGTGCCAGTAGCCTTCCCGGGACAGGGGCCTACGAGCAGTACTTC.

The V gene is TRBV24-1, the J gene TRBJ2-1; TRBD1 aligns across 8 bases. Germline CDR1 reads KGHDR; CDR2 reads SFDVKD. The CDR3 consists of 18 residues. Germline trimming cut 4 bases from V and 2 bases from J; bases unmatched to any gene: 12. The DNA for the CDR3 is TGTGCCACCAGTGACAATACCGGGACAGGCTTTACCTACAATGAGCAGTTCTTC. As protein: CATSDNTGTGFTYNEQFF.

CDR3 in DNA: TGTGCCAGCAGCTTAGTCGGCTACGAGCAGTACTTC. Translation gives CASSLVGYEQYF. The chain links TRBV7-8 to TRBJ2-7, with D unresolved. V was cut by 1 base and J by 3 bases, with 4 bases left in between. CDR1 is SGHVS and CDR2 is FQNEAQ in the germline V gene. The CDR3 sequence is 12 residues long.

The V call is TRBV9, the J call TRBJ2-7, with D possibly TRBD2 on 5 matching bases. Germline V CDR1 and CDR2: SGDLS, YYNGEE. Trimming took off 0 bases at V and 2 bases at J, with 12 bases between the two ends. CDR3 length equals 15 residues. CDR3 protein: CASSVDGGSPYEQYF. CDR3 nucleotides: TGTGCCAGCAGCGTAGATGGTGGGAGCCCCTACGAGCAGTACTTC.

V gene TRBV3-1 (or the pseudogene TRBV3-2) combines with J gene TRBJ1-1, with 12 bases aligning to TRBD1. The CDR3 covers 18 residues. With 4 bases clipped from V and 5 bases from J, the junction kept 14 bases outside the gene matches. Germline CDR1 is LGHDT and CDR2 is YNNKEL (reference sequence). Here the CDR3 reads CASSPRSRDRGPGTEAFF. The CDR3, as DNA: TGTGCCAGCAGCCCCCGAAGCCGGGACAGGGGGCCGGGGACTGAAGCTTTCTTT.

The genes are TRBV2 and TRBJ2-1, with D perhaps TRBD2 (5 bases). The CDR3 loop spans 15 amino acids. Per germline, CDR1 SNHLY and CDR2 FYNNEI. Trimming took off 0 bases at V and 8 bases at J, with 14 bases between the two ends. Written as DNA, the CDR3 is TGTGCCAGCAGTGAAGCGTCGATGGGAGAGGATGAGCAGTTCTTC. Its protein product is CASSEASMGEDEQFF. Variable domain in full (rest from reference TRBV2 and TRBJ2-1): EPEVTQTPSHQVTQMGQEVILRCVPISNHLYFYWYRQILGQKVEFLVSFYNNEISEKSEIFDDQFSVERPDGSNFTLKIRSTKLEDSAMYFCASSEASMGEDEQFFGPGTRLTVL.

The chain joins TRBV9 to TRBJ2-5; TRBD1 aligns across 7 bases. The V gene's germline CDR1 is SGDLS and CDR2 YYNGEE. The CDR3 has 15 amino acids. V shed 4 bases, J shed 2 bases, and the junction held 8 bases outside the gene matches. The CDR3 coding sequence is TGTGCCAGCAGCCCCCAAGACAGGGTACAAGAGACCCAGTACTTC. Translated, it gives CASSPQDRVQETQYF.

The chain links TRBV3-1 (or the pseudogene TRBV3-2) to TRBJ2-5, with a possible D match to TRBD1 (5 bases). This CDR3 contains 18 residues. V dropped 0 bases and J dropped 0 bases, with 17 bases sitting between them. CDR1 is LGHDT and CDR2 is YNNKEL in the germline V gene (reference sequence). Here the CDR3 DNA reads TGTGCCAGCAGCCAAGATGTTCAGGGTGGAACTTACCAAGAGACCCAGTACTTC. Translation: CASSQDVQGGTYQETQYF.

The chain joins TRBV4-1 to TRBJ1-1, with 8 bases aligning to TRBD1. V gave up 0 bases and J gave up 8 bases; unmatched junction bases: 11. CDR1 is MGHRA, CDR2 YSYEKL, per germline. The CDR3 runs to 16 residues. CDR3 protein: CASSQDRSRGPLEAFF. In DNA form, the CDR3 reads TGCGCCAGCAGCCAAGATCGGAGCAGGGGGCCGTTGGAAGCTTTCTTT.

This chain connects TRBV19 to TRBJ2-3; TRBD2 matches at 13 bases. There are 17 residues in the CDR3. The germline gives CDR1 LNHDA, CDR2 SQIVND (reference sequence). The junction had 6 bases not matched to a gene; V was cut back by 4 bases and J by 2 bases. Written as DNA, the CDR3 is TGTGCCAGTAGTAAAGGACTAGCGGGGGAAACCACAGATACGCAGTATTTT. Translation: CASSKGLAGETTDTQYF.

J is TRBJ1-6 and V is TRBV28; 8 bases map to TRBD1. The CDR3 runs 15 residues. V was pared by 6 bases and J by 7 bases, with 8 bases of the junction left unmatched. Per germline, CDR1 MDHEN and CDR2 SYDVKM. The CDR3 spells CASSRPDRANSPLHF. The DNA for the CDR3 is TGTGCCAGCAGCCGCCCGGACAGGGCGAATTCACCCCTCCACTTT.

As DNA, the CDR3 is TGTGCCAGCAGCGTAGACCCGGGGTATGAGCAGTTCTTC. Its translation is CASSVDPGYEQFF. The chain joins TRBV9 to TRBJ2-1; TRBD2 is a possible D gene (5 bases). The CDR3 has 13 residues. V shed 0 bases and J shed 8 bases, with 9 bases lying between them. Per germline, CDR1 SGDLS and CDR2 YYNGEE.

DNA for the CDR3: TGCGCCAGCAGCCAAGATGCGAACGGAGATCAGCCCCAGCATTTT. It specifies CASSQDANGDQPQHF. J is TRBJ1-5 and V is TRBV4-3, with D unresolved. From germline, CDR1 is LGHNA and CDR2 YSLEER. CDR3 length: 15 amino acids. Trimming cost V 0 bases and J 5 bases, with 11 bases left between them.

Only one count was recorded for this clone. The J gene is TRBJ2-7, the V gene TRBV28; 10 bases align to TRBD2. Germline lookup yields CDR1 MDHEN and CDR2 SYDVKM. The V and J ends lost 5 bases and 0 bases, in that order; junction bases with no gene match: 1. The CDR3 has 14 residues. The chain's CDR3 is CASSASGSSYEQYF. CDR3 in DNA: TGTGCCAGCAGTGCTAGCGGGAGCTCCTACGAGCAGTACTTC.

In its sample, this clone was seen once. V and J are TRBV10-3 and TRBJ1-3, with 10 nucleotides matching TRBD1. J gave up 1 base and V 4 bases, and 7 bases lay outside the gene matches. CDR3 size: 17 residues. Germline CDR1 ENHRY, CDR2 SYGVKD. In DNA form, the CDR3 reads TGTGCCATCAGTGCGCGCGTGGGACAGGGGTCTGGAAACACCATATATTTT. This gives the protein CAISARVGQGSGNTIYF.

The rearrangement links TRBV4-2 to TRBJ2-7, with TRBD2 identical over 13 bases. The length of the CDR3 is 15 residues. The ends lost 1 base at V and 5 bases at J; junction bases unmatched: 2. Germline V gene sequence: CDR1 LGHNA, CDR2 YNFKEQ. CDR3 region: CASSQVGLAGDEQYF. The CDR3 coding sequence is TGTGCCAGCAGCCAAGTTGGACTAGCGGGAGACGAGCAGTACTTC.

V usage is TRBV11-2 and J usage is TRBJ1-5; the D is unclear. This CDR3 spans 13 amino acids. Trimming removed 5 bases from V and 2 bases from J, with 7 bases in between. Germline V gene lookup returns CDR1 SGHAT and CDR2 FQNNGV. The CDR3 DNA follows: TGTGCCAGCAGCCGCGGGGGCAATCAGCCCCAGCATTTT. Encoded protein: CASSRGGNQPQHF.

This clone was seen a few times. The chain couples TRBV19 to TRBJ1-5; TRBD1 aligns across 9 bases. V lost 1 base and J lost 2; bases outside the gene matches: 0. The CDR3 has 15 amino acids. CDR1 is LNHDA, CDR2 SQIVND, per germline (reference sequence). In nucleotides, the CDR3 is TGTGCCAGTAGTATAGGGACAGGGGGCAATCAGCCCCAGCATTTT. Translation: CASSIGTGGNQPQHF.

The V gene is TRBV6-2 or TRBV6-3, the J gene TRBJ2-7, with D uncertain. This CDR3 contains 16 residues. Trimming removed 2 bases from V and 3 bases from J, with 17 bases in between. CDR1 is MNHEY and CDR2 is SVGEGT in the germline V gene. This CDR3 reads CASSYRGEASVYEQYF. The CDR3 region has the DNA TGTGCCAGCAGTTACAGAGGAGAGGCATCGGTCTACGAGCAGTACTTC.

J is TRBJ2-7 and V is TRBV6-5; 8 nucleotides match TRBD2. The CDR3 has 15 amino acids. The germline V gene encodes CDR1 MNHEY and CDR2 SVGAGI. Trimming cost V 0 bases and J 3 bases; bases outside gene matches: 4. The CDR3 is CASSYSAAGGYEQYF. For the CDR3, the DNA is TGTGCCAGCAGTTACTCGGCGGCGGGGGGCTACGAGCAGTACTTC.

J is TRBJ2-2 and V is TRBV7-2, with D hard to call. The V end was cut by 2 bases, the J end by 4 bases, with 8 bases between. The germline V gene has CDR1 SGHTA and CDR2 FQGNSA. The CDR3 consists of 14 residues. The DNA of the CDR3 is TGTGCCAGCAGCTTACCCCTGAGCACCGGGGAGCTGTTTTTT. It encodes CASSLPLSTGELFF.

V is TRBV11-2 and J is TRBJ2-7; maybe TRBD2 (5 bases). Germline V gene lookup returns CDR1 SGHAT and CDR2 FQNNGV. The ends were cut back, 5 bases at V and 3 bases at J, with 11 bases in the middle. The CDR3 has 13 amino acids. CDR3 residues: CASSTAEVYEQYF. CDR3 DNA: TGTGCCAGCAGCACCGCGGAGGTCTACGAGCAGTACTTC.

This chain links TRBV7-9 with TRBJ1-4, with D possibly TRBD1 on 5 matching bases. Deletions cut 1 base from V and 8 bases from J, with 5 bases between. The CDR3 consists of 12 residues. Germline V gene lookup returns CDR1 SEHNR and CDR2 FQNEAQ (reference sequence). Written as DNA, the CDR3 is TGTGCCAGCAGCTTAGGGACAGAAAAACTGTTTTTT. It encodes CASSLGTEKLFF.

The CDR3 DNA follows: TGCAGTGCTCACAGGGGCGAGACCCAGTACTTC. It translates to CSAHRGETQYF. This chain links TRBV20-1 with TRBJ2-5, with 7 bases that match TRBD1. V lost 5 bases, J lost 5 bases, and 2 bases stayed unmatched. The germline CDR1 and CDR2 sequences are DFQATT and SNEGSKA (reference sequence). The CDR3 has 11 amino acids.